Below, 16 T cell receptor beta chains from the same sample are listed, as sequenced in a study of blood T cells in healthy people across ages. It was with a sample-barcoded 5' primer and a J-beta primer mix that a second PCR of about 6 to 12 cycles was run. TCRdb fed the 5' RACE reads into MiXCR, producing one record per CDR3 protein. The sample consists of 630,000 or so distinct CDR3 sequences, about 30% of them appearing once. The sample was blood. These receptors all stem from a woman of 80 years or more in good health.

The chain couples TRBV28 to TRBJ2-2; TRBD2 agrees at 9 bases. The V gene's germline CDR1 is MDHEN and CDR2 SYDVKM. The CDR3 has 18 amino acids. Trimming at V came to 4 bases and at J to 5 bases, leaving 14 bases not matched to a gene. CDR3 region: CASSSPGRGGYGTGELFF. DNA of the CDR3: TGTGCCAGCAGTTCTCCTGGGCGGGGGGGCTACGGGACCGGGGAGCTGTTTTTT.

There are many counts of this clonotype. The genes are TRBV6-4 and TRBJ2-7; D not resolved. Germline V CDR1 and CDR2: MRHNA, SNTAGT. The V end lost 0 bases, the J end lost 8 bases, and 11 bases lay between the germline ends. The length of the CDR3 is 13 residues. The CDR3 sequence is CASSDSPGYKQYF. DNA for the CDR3: TGTGCCAGCAGTGACTCCCCCGGATACAAGCAGTACTTC.

Of note for this clonotype: A much larger clone is a single base away; this may be a read error. The conserved final phenylalanine or tryptophan is absent from the CDR3, which likely points to a read error. V is TRBV20-1 and J is TRBJ2-3; D possibly corresponds to TRBD1 (6 bases). CDR1 is DFQATT and CDR2 is SNEGSKA in the germline V gene (reference sequence). V lost 5 bases, J lost 1 base, and 13 bases lay in between. The CDR3 length is 14 residues. CDR3 residues: CSAGPTGRTDTQYL. CDR3 bases: TGCAGTGCTGGCCCGACAGGACGCACAGATACGCAGTATTTG.

This clonotype was observed once. The chain has TRBV3-1 and TRBJ2-7, with 7 bases aligning to TRBD1. Trimming cost V 1 base and J 6 bases; bases outside gene matches: 3. Germline V gene sequence: CDR1 LGHDT, CDR2 YNNKEL (reference sequence). The CDR3 runs 13 residues. The CDR3 loop is CASSQGHRGEQYF. The CDR3 bases are TGTGCCAGCAGCCAAGGCCACAGGGGCGAGCAGTACTTC.

As for this clonotype: A much larger clonotype is one base distant, so this may be a read error. This chain links TRBV5-1 with TRBJ2-5; maybe TRBD1 (5 bases). The germline V gene encodes CDR1 SGHRS and CDR2 YFSETQ. The germline V and J ends were trimmed by 8 bases and 11 bases, with 22 bases remaining between them. CDR3 length: 13 amino acids. CDR3 residues: CASHLDRYNEQYF. The DNA of the CDR3 is TGCGCCAGTCACCTCGACAGATACAATGAGCAGTACTTC.

The chain has TRBV7-2 and TRBJ2-3; tentatively, D is TRBD1 (6 bases). Deletions cut 2 bases from V and 10 bases from J, with 19 bases between. The germline V gene has CDR1 SGHTA and CDR2 FQGNSA. This CDR3 spans 15 amino acids. The CDR3 spells CASSLKRPEGDAQYF. In nucleotides, the CDR3 is TGTGCCAGCAGCTTAAAACGACCAGAGGGGGATGCGCAGTATTTT.

V usage is TRBV20-1 and J usage is TRBJ1-1, with TRBD1 matching over 9 bases. Trimming removed 6 bases from V and 2 bases from J; junction bases left unmatched: 4. This CDR3 contains 13 residues. The germline V gene encodes CDR1 DFQATT and CDR2 SNEGSKA (reference sequence). This CDR3 reads CSAGTGTNTEAFF. Here the CDR3 DNA reads TGCAGTGCGGGGACAGGGACCAACACTGAAGCTTTCTTT.

This clonotype was observed many times. V usage is TRBV20-1 and J usage is TRBJ1-1; D is unclear. The CDR3 is made up of 10 amino acids. The V gene's germline CDR1 is DFQATT and CDR2 SNEGSKA (reference sequence). V lost 7 bases and J 7 bases, leaving 10 bases between the germline ends. CDR3 sequence (DNA): TGCAGTGTTTCGGACGGTGAAGCTTTCTTT. Translating gives CSVSDGEAFF.

The CDR3 loop is CASSLIRTNTEAFF. DNA for the CDR3: TGTGCCAGCAGCTTAATCAGAACCAACACTGAAGCTTTCTTT. V is TRBV7-8 and J is TRBJ1-1; no clear D. Germline CDR1 reads SGHVS; CDR2 reads FQNEAQ. The CDR3 loop spans 14 amino acids. With 2 bases removed from V and 2 bases from J, the gap between germline ends came to 9 bases.

The CDR3 DNA is TGTGCCTGGAGTGTACTACAGAACTCTAACTATGGCTACACCTTC. As protein: CAWSVLQNSNYGYTF. This rearrangement joins TRBV30 to TRBJ1-2; D unclear. The CDR3 has 15 residues. V lost 0 bases and J lost 0, with 11 bases in between. Germline-derived CDR1 and CDR2 are GTSNPN and SVGIG (reference sequence).

Ten or more counts support this clonotype. This chain connects TRBV15 to TRBJ2-7; a weak D match, TRBD1 (5 bases). V dropped 4 bases and J dropped 5 bases, with 9 bases sitting between them. This CDR3 contains 12 residues. The V gene's germline CDR1 is LNHNV and CDR2 YYDKDF (reference sequence). CDR3 sequence: CATSKQGDEQYF. CDR3 bases: TGTGCCACCAGCAAGCAGGGCGACGAGCAGTACTTC.

This clonotype occurred a few times. The rearrangement uses TRBV4-3 and TRBJ2-3, with 12 bases identical to TRBD2. V lost 0 bases, J lost 1 base, and 8 bases stayed unmatched. Per the germline V gene, CDR1 is LGHNA and CDR2 is YSLEER. The CDR3 length is 19 residues. CDR3 residues: CASSQDGVRTSGGTDTQYF. The DNA of the CDR3 is TGCGCCAGCAGCCAAGATGGGGTTAGGACTAGCGGGGGCACAGATACGCAGTATTTT.

At least ten counts were recorded for this clonotype. The V call is TRBV6-1, the J call TRBJ1-6, with 11 bases that match TRBD1. The V segment lost 10 bases and the J segment 0 bases; nucleotides outside the gene matches: 11. CDR3 length equals 18 residues. The germline CDR1 and CDR2 sequences are MNHNS and SASEGT. The CDR3 is CATLDRGLRSSYNSPLHF. DNA for the CDR3: TGTGCCACTTTGGACAGGGGGCTAAGGAGCTCCTATAATTCACCCCTCCACTTT.

This clonotype was picked up many times. V gene TRBV7-9 combines with J gene TRBJ2-7; D not resolved. The germline gives CDR1 SEHNR, CDR2 FQNEAQ (reference sequence). V dropped 2 bases and J dropped 2 bases, with 10 bases sitting between them. CDR3 length: 14 residues. Here the CDR3 reads CASSLSEVTYEQYF. CDR3 in DNA: TGTGCCAGCAGCTTATCTGAGGTTACCTACGAGCAGTACTTC. Together with reference TRBV7-9 and TRBJ2-7, the CDR3 gives the full variable domain: DTGVSQNPRHKITKRGQNVTFRCDPISEHNRLYWYRQTLGQGPEFLTYFQNEAQLEKSRLLSDRFSAERPKGSFSTLEIQRTEQGDSAMYLCASSLSEVTYEQYFGPGTRLTVT.

This clonotype was seen a handful of times. The genes are TRBV27 and TRBJ1-6, with no clear D. In germline, CDR1 is MNHEY, CDR2 SMNVEV (reference sequence). The CDR3 sequence is 19 residues long. V lost 1 base and J lost 0, with 16 bases in between. This chain's CDR3 is CASSLYPPAPFSYNSPLHF. As DNA, the CDR3 is TGTGCCAGCAGTTTATATCCTCCAGCGCCTTTCTCCTATAATTCACCCCTCCACTTT.

This clonotype was seen repeatedly, ten times or more. The chain uses TRBV20-1 and TRBJ2-3, with D unclear. The V gene lost 5 bases and the J gene lost 2 bases, with 5 bases spanning the gap. This CDR3 contains 11 residues. The germline gives CDR1 DFQATT, CDR2 SNEGSKA (reference sequence). The CDR3 region has the DNA TGCAGTGCTCCCATCACAGATACGCAGTATTTT. Protein: CSAPITDTQYF.